The 25 T cell receptor beta chains reported below all come from one sample, sequenced in a study of blood T cell repertoires in COVID-19. The protocol was immunoSEQ multiplex PCR, while the TCRdb copy is restricted to in-frame clones and leaves out a portion. This table holds roughly 260,000 clones, just over 90% found once. The sequencing input was PBMCs or T cells enriched from blood (not recorded which). The origin of the receptors is a woman younger than 30 who had recovered from COVID-19.

This chain connects TRBV3-1 (or the pseudogene TRBV3-2) to TRBJ2-2; D gene ambiguous. The CDR3 spans 11 residues. Germline CDR1 reads LGHDT; CDR2 reads YNNKEL (reference sequence). V was trimmed by 5 bases and J by 6 bases, leaving 4 bases between them. This CDR3 reads CASSAAGELFF. In DNA, the CDR3 is TGTGCCAGCAGCGCAGCCGGGGAGCTGTTTTTT.

The chain links TRBV5-1 to TRBJ2-5, with TRBD2 matching 13 bases. The CDR3 has 15 residues. CDR1 is SGHRS, CDR2 YFSETQ, per germline. The ends lost 4 bases at V and 4 bases at J; junction bases unmatched: 4. Here the CDR3 reads CASSDGLAGAETQYF. In DNA, the CDR3 is TGCGCCAGCAGCGACGGACTAGCGGGAGCAGAGACCCAGTACTTC.

V and J are TRBV7-9 and TRBJ1-4, with 8 bases aligning to TRBD1. Germline V gene sequence: CDR1 SEHNR, CDR2 FQNEAQ (reference sequence). The CDR3 covers 15 residues. V shed 1 base, J shed 5 bases, and the junction held 3 bases outside the gene matches. The CDR3 spells CASSLGTGLNEKLFF. CDR3 nucleotides: TGTGCCAGCAGCTTAGGGACAGGGTTGAATGAAAAACTGTTTTTT.

The V gene is TRBV18, the J gene TRBJ1-3, with D hard to call. The germline CDR1 and CDR2 sequences are KGHSH and LQKENI. V was clipped by 2 bases and J by 2 bases, with 19 bases between them. This CDR3 spans 18 amino acids. In DNA, the CDR3 is TGTGCCAGCTCACCATCTTTAGCGCGTGGCGCCACTGGAAACACCATATATTTT. Protein sequence: CASSPSLARGATGNTIYF.

V is TRBV7-3 and J is TRBJ1-1; weak D call: TRBD1 (5 bases). The V end was cut by 6 bases, the J end by 1 base, with 9 bases between. This CDR3 is 13 amino acids long. Per the germline V gene, CDR1 is SGHTA and CDR2 is FQGTGA. The CDR3 is CASRDTQNTEAFF. The DNA for the CDR3 is TGTGCCAGCAGGGACACGCAGAACACTGAAGCTTTCTTT. The full variable domain, in which reference TRBV7-3 and TRBJ1-1 provide the parts outside the CDR3, is GAGVSQTPSNKVTEKGKYVELRCDPISGHTALYWYRQSLGQGPEFLIYFQGTGAADDSGLPNDRFFAVRPEGSVSTLKIQRTERGDSAVYLCASRDTQNTEAFFGQGTRLTVV.

The chain carries TRBV19 and TRBJ1-2; the D is unclear. The CDR3 loop spans 16 amino acids. V lost 1 base, J lost 8 bases, and 20 bases lay in between. Germline-derived CDR1 and CDR2 are LNHDA and SQIVND (reference sequence). The CDR3 sequence is CASSIAVRLVSGGYTF. In DNA, the CDR3 is TGTGCCAGTAGTATAGCGGTTCGATTGGTTTCCGGGGGCTACACCTTC.

CDR3 loop: CASSPGQGANSPLHF. CDR3 DNA sequence: TGTGCCAGCAGCCCCGGACAGGGGGCGAATTCACCCCTCCACTTT. The rearrangement uses TRBV27 and TRBJ1-6, with 11 bases aligning to TRBD1. V was pared by 6 bases and J by 7 bases, with 5 bases of the junction left unmatched. The CDR3 has 15 residues. Germline V gene data show CDR1 as MNHEY and CDR2 as SMNVEV (reference sequence).

The J gene is TRBJ1-1, the V gene TRBV14, with TRBD1 identical over 10 bases. The J segment lost 6 bases and the V segment lost 0 bases, leaving 13 bases of the junction unmatched. This CDR3 spans 18 amino acids. Germline CDR1 reads SGHDN; CDR2 reads FVKESK. The CDR3 spells CASSQDQTGGAIQSEAFF. CDR3 in DNA: TGTGCCAGCAGCCAAGATCAGACAGGGGGCGCGATTCAATCTGAAGCTTTCTTT.

The chain has TRBV3-1 (or the pseudogene TRBV3-2) and TRBJ1-5, with a tentative D call TRBD1 (5 bases). The germline V gene has CDR1 LGHDT and CDR2 YNNKEL (reference sequence). V was shortened by 0 bases and J by 8 bases, with 14 bases between the two germline ends. The CDR3 length is 15 residues. In nucleotides, the CDR3 is TGTGCCAGCAGCCAAGAAGCGGCAGGGACTGAGCCCCAGCATTTT. It codes for CASSQEAAGTEPQHF.

The CDR3 protein is CASSVALAGGPHSYNEQFF. Written as DNA, the CDR3 is TGTGCCAGCAGCGTAGCCCTAGCGGGAGGCCCTCACTCCTACAATGAGCAGTTCTTC. The chain carries TRBV9 and TRBJ2-1; TRBD2 aligns across 11 bases. Trimming at V came to 0 bases and at J to 0 bases, leaving 8 bases not matched to a gene. From germline, CDR1 is SGDLS and CDR2 YYNGEE. The CDR3 extends over 19 amino acids.

The CDR3 DNA sequence: TGTGCCAGTAGTCCGGACAGGGGAGGCACCGGGGAGCTGTTTTTT. Translated: CASSPDRGGTGELFF. The chain employs TRBV19 and TRBJ2-2; 9 nucleotides line up with TRBD1. Germline V gives CDR1 LNHDA, CDR2 SQIVND (reference sequence). The CDR3 is made up of 15 amino acids. V lost 5 bases and J lost 4; bases outside the gene matches: 5.

The chain employs TRBV12-5 and TRBJ1-1; D is perhaps TRBD1 (5 bases). The germline gives CDR1 LGHNT, CDR2 FRNRAP. The germline V and J ends were trimmed by 8 bases and 5 bases, with 15 bases remaining between them. The CDR3 spans 13 residues. DNA of the CDR3: TGTGCTAGTCAGCGGGCAGGGATTACTGAAGCTTTCTTT. The encoded protein is CASQRAGITEAFF.

V is TRBV7-8 and J is TRBJ1-2; unclear D gene. V was cut by 1 base and J by 4 bases, with 13 bases left in between. Germline V gene sequence: CDR1 SGHVS, CDR2 FQNEAQ. The CDR3 totals 15 residues. The CDR3 sequence is CASSLGALNSYGYTF. The CDR3 nucleotides are TGTGCCAGCAGCTTAGGTGCCCTAAACAGCTATGGCTACACCTTC.

The V call is TRBV5-5, the J call TRBJ1-4; the D is unclear. This CDR3 has 15 amino acids. Germline CDR1 reads SGHKS; CDR2 reads YYEKEE (reference sequence). The V end was cut by 0 bases, the J end by 6 bases, with 12 bases between. This CDR3 is CASSLGGQIYEKLFF. DNA of the CDR3: TGTGCCAGCAGCTTGGGAGGGCAGATTTATGAAAAACTGTTTTTT. Supplemented by reference TRBV5-5 and TRBJ1-4, the full variable domain reads DAGVTQSPTHLIKTRGQQVTLRCSPISGHKSVSWYQQVLGQGPQFIFQYYEKEERGRGNFPDRFSARQFPNYSSELNVNALLLGDSALYLCASSLGGQIYEKLFFGSGTQLSVL.

The V gene is TRBV13, the J gene TRBJ2-3; 13 nucleotides match TRBD2. V shed 4 bases, J shed 1 base, and the junction held 5 bases outside the gene matches. This CDR3 is 17 amino acids long. CDR1 and CDR2 from the germline V gene are PRHDT and FYEKMQ (reference sequence). The CDR3 DNA sequence: TGTGCCAGCAGCTCGAATGGACTAGCGGGGGGCACAGATACGCAGTATTTT. Residues: CASSSNGLAGGTDTQYF.

This clone came up many times. The chain is built from TRBV9 and TRBJ1-1; maybe TRBD1 (5 bases). Trimming removed 5 bases from V and 2 bases from J, with 13 bases in between. Per germline, CDR1 SGDLS and CDR2 YYNGEE. There are 14 residues in the CDR3. The CDR3 reads CASRPKGVNTEAFF. In DNA form, the CDR3 reads TGTGCCAGCAGGCCCAAAGGGGTAAACACTGAAGCTTTCTTT.

The chain joins TRBV28 to TRBJ1-1, with a possible D match to TRBD1 (5 bases). Germline-derived CDR1 and CDR2 are MDHEN and SYDVKM. With 5 bases removed from V and 7 bases from J, the gap between germline ends came to 20 bases. This CDR3 is built from 15 residues. In DNA, the CDR3 is TGTGCCAGCAGTCCCGGGGGGGGTGCCAACCATGAAGCTTTCTTT. This sequence encodes CASSPGGGANHEAFF.

The V gene is TRBV5-1, the J gene TRBJ2-6; unclear D gene. Trimming pared 0 bases from V and 0 bases from J, leaving 4 bases between. The germline gives CDR1 SGHRS, CDR2 YFSETQ. The CDR3 is 15 residues long. CDR3 region: CASSLGGSGANVLTF. The CDR3 DNA follows: TGCGCCAGCAGCTTGGGCGGCTCTGGGGCCAACGTCCTGACTTTC.

The rearrangement links TRBV29-1 to TRBJ2-1, with TRBD2 matching 15 bases. Germline CDR1 SQVTM, CDR2 ANQGSEA. Germline trimming cut 4 bases from V and 8 bases from J; bases unmatched to any gene: 9. The CDR3 is 16 residues long. CDR3 residues: CSVAGLAGGPSDEQFF. For the CDR3, the DNA is TGCAGCGTTGCCGGACTAGCGGGAGGGCCCTCGGATGAGCAGTTCTTC.

For the CDR3, the DNA is TGTGCCAGCAGTTACGGCTTGGACAGAGCACTCTACGAGCAGTACTTC. It specifies CASSYGLDRALYEQYF. This rearrangement joins TRBV6-5 to TRBJ2-7; tentatively, D is TRBD1 (6 bases). V lost 2 bases and J 3 bases, leaving 17 bases between the germline ends. The CDR3 totals 16 residues. The germline V gene encodes CDR1 MNHEY and CDR2 SVGAGI.

This clone was seen only a few times. This sequence joins TRBV6-5 and TRBJ2-5; D perhaps matches TRBD2 (5 bases). The CDR3 loop spans 15 amino acids. CDR1 and CDR2 from the germline V gene are MNHEY and SVGAGI. Trimming left V 8 bases short and J 7 bases short, with 23 bases between. This CDR3 reads CASSLRPGSLGTQYF. The CDR3 region has the DNA TGTGCCAGCTCACTCCGACCGGGGTCGTTAGGGACCCAGTACTTC.

V is TRBV6-5 and J is TRBJ2-1; tentative D call: TRBD2 (5 bases). This CDR3 has 15 residues. From germline, CDR1 is MNHEY and CDR2 SVGAGI. Between the trimmed V and J ends, which lost 5 bases and 2 bases, there was a span of 13 bases. The chain's CDR3 is CASSTGLSAYNEQFF. CDR3 in DNA: TGTGCCAGCAGTACCGGACTGTCAGCCTACAATGAGCAGTTCTTC.

V usage is TRBV18 and J usage is TRBJ2-7; D perhaps matches TRBD1 (6 bases). CDR3 length: 13 residues. From germline, CDR1 is KGHSH and CDR2 LQKENI. Trimming cost V 2 bases and J 3 bases, with 8 bases left between them. The CDR3 nucleotides are TGTGCCAGCTCACCAGCGGACAGCTACGAGCAGTACTTC. Amino acid sequence: CASSPADSYEQYF. The full variable domain, its missing parts supplied by reference TRBV18 and TRBJ2-7, is NAGVMQNPRHLVRRRGQEARLRCSPMKGHSHVYWYRQLPEEGLKFMVYLQKENIIDESGMPKERFSAEFPKEGPSILRIQQVVRGDSAAYFCASSPADSYEQYFGPGTRLTVT.

The rearrangement joins TRBV4-2 to TRBJ1-1; a possible D gene is TRBD1 (6 bases). Germline V gives CDR1 LGHNA, CDR2 YNFKEQ. The germline V and J ends were trimmed by 0 bases and 5 bases, with 13 bases remaining between them. The CDR3 is made up of 15 amino acids. For the CDR3, the DNA is TGTGCCAGCAGCCAAGAGCTAAGGGGGGGTACTGAAGCTTTCTTT. Protein: CASSQELRGGTEAFF.

This chain joins TRBV7-9 and TRBJ1-3; D is undetermined. V shed 2 bases and J shed 0 bases, with 5 bases lying between them. CDR3 length: 14 residues. Per germline, CDR1 SEHNR and CDR2 FQNEAQ (reference sequence). CDR3 amino acids: CASSLSGSGNTIYF. CDR3 nucleotides: TGTGCCAGCAGCTTATCGGGCTCTGGAAACACCATATATTTT. Using reference TRBV7-9 and TRBJ1-3 for the parts outside the CDR3, the full variable domain is DTGVSQNPRHKITKRGQNVTFRCDPISEHNRLYWYRQTLGQGPEFLTYFQNEAQLEKSRLLSDRFSAERPKGSFSTLEIQRTEQGDSAMYLCASSLSGSGNTIYFGEGSWLTVV.